This entry concerns a single T cell receptor beta chain. The sample holds many counts of this clonotype. What antigen it recognizes has not been identified. Per-nucleotide qualities are absent, and no much larger clonotype sits a single base away. The sample is drawn from a study of neurological immune-mediated disorders (dated by TCRdb to the late 2010s). Study-wide context: Among the approximately 34 multiple sclerosis patients, relapsing-remitting MS accounted for approximately 30 and secondary progressive MS accounted for 3. Peripheral blood TCR-beta repertoires from patients with HTLV-I-associated myelopathy (HAM/TSP), patients with multiple sclerosis, and healthy controls were compared in the study using UMI-based sequencing. Longitudinal samples, technical triplicates and paired sorted CD4+ and CD8+ T-cell subsets, alongside PBMC samples, were included among the roughly 98 TCR-beta libraries. Of the approximately 70 subjects in the cohort, around 14 were HAM/TSP patients, approximately 35 were multiple sclerosis patients, and about 20 were healthy controls.

To synthesize cDNA, template-switch 5'RACE was performed with a primer carrying a 10-nucleotide random unique molecular identifier so that each TCR transcript was tagged. Over 180 million TCR-beta sequences, covering 15-18 subjects, were produced in each sequencing run. Total RNA was extracted with the RNeasy kit. Using the KAPA Real-time Library Amplification kit, TCR-beta VDJ regions were amplified with primers for the TCR constant region and the 5'RACE anchor. A first PCR added sample indexes and Illumina adaptors, and a second PCR then raised library yield. The roughly 650 bp TCR product was size-selected on a 2% E-gel SizeSelection system after Ampure bead purification. Before pooling, library quality was checked on a Bioanalyzer, concentration was measured with Qubit, and libraries were quantified with the Kapa Library Quantification kit. An Illumina HiSeq 2500 was used to sequence the libraries paired-end at 2 x 150 bp. To increase sequence diversity, roughly 25-31% phiX was spiked into each library pool. The study's own analysis went as follows. Quality-filtered reads were processed with the UMI-based MiGEC pipeline, and over 85% of raw TCR sequences were removed by the MiGEC pipeline during error correction. VDJ genes were aligned to IMGT germline references, and clonotypes were defined by unique CDR3 amino acid sequence plus V-J genes. Clonal expansion, Shannon diversity, and CDR3 relatedness (CalcPairwiseDistances, ClusterSamples) were evaluated with VDJtools, and phylogenetic trees were built with CLCbio workbench. A clone was classed as expanded if it had 8 or more unique UMIs, a cutoff based on coefficient-of-variation modelling across technical triplicates. Using fastp trimming at Q25 and MiXCR clonotype assembly, TCRdb reanalyzed the public sequencing data and kept in-frame beta chains. Identical CDR3 proteins give one entry, which carries the most common genes and DNA. It is TCRdb's table, rather than the study itself, that gives the V and J calls and clone size. This sample lists around 25,000 distinct CDR3 sequences; roughly 2.5% were detected once. 2% to 2.5% of the sample goes to the ten largest clones.

Including cysteine and phenylalanine, the CDR3 has 12 amino acids. Only the CDR3 DNA stays, 36 bases, in frame from base 1. V loses 3 bases at its end and J loses 10 bases; junction bases beyond the gene matches: 4. CDR1 is given as DFQATT and CDR2 as SNEGSKA, both from the germline V gene (reference sequence). Unsorted PBMC libraries were generated from 2 million PBMCs stored in RNAlater at -80 °C until RNA extraction. Multiple sclerosis patients were enrolled in a US clinical protocol evaluating disease progression by magnetic resonance imaging. PBMCs were separated from peripheral blood using Ficoll-Hypaque density gradient centrifugation and then cryopreserved in liquid nitrogen. Broad study findings and their caveats: Repertoires from 18 of 34 MS patients were grouped by phylogenetic analysis into a cluster of related CDR3 sequences, suggesting a possible repertoire-level signature. No clinical or MRI features were associated with the MS cluster, and the authors said that larger cohorts are needed. Expanded clones from different subjects shared no identical CDR3 amino acid sequences, which suggests that TCR-beta repertoires were private in all groups. The highest TCR clonal expansion was observed in HAM/TSP patients, whereas the lowest was observed in MS patients, even when compared with healthy controls.

The sequence joins TRBV20-1 to TRBJ2-1; TRBD1 lines up with 9 middle nucleotides. This receptor was obtained from a woman between 50 and 59 years old with multiple sclerosis. Material for sequencing was PBMCs. The DNA reads as follows: TGCAGTGCTAGTCGGACAGGGGTAGAGCAGTTCTTC. This yields the protein CSASRTGVEQFF.